This is a list of T cell receptor beta chains from one sample in a study of T cells after yellow fever vaccination. TCRdb analysed the 5' RACE reads with MiXCR anew, one entry per CDR3 protein. Here the sample spans around 320,000 distinct CDR3 sequences, 3.5% to 4.5% being singletons. The input for sequencing was PBMCs, taken 15 days after the yellow fever booster vaccination. Receptor source: a man aged 18 to 30 who received the YFV17D yellow fever vaccine. The CDR3 runs from the conserved cysteine through the conserved F or W. The D gene is left open where the match is weak. Clone size is not always given. Where it is, it says once, few, many or a class for expanded clones.

V	D	length	size	J	CDR3	DNA
TRBV20-1	NA	12	few	TRBJ1-2	CSAITEDYGYTF	TGCAGTGCGATCACAGAGGACTATGGCTACACCTTC
TRBV9	NA	17	many	TRBJ1-2	CASSPRTTGISNYGYTF	TGTGCCAGCAGCCCGAGGACCACGGGGATATCTAACTATGGCTACACCTTC
TRBV4-3	NA	18	few	TRBJ2-3	CASSQDPQRTSSTDTQYF	TGCGCCAGCAGCCAAGATCCCCAGCGGACCTCTAGCACAGATACGCAGTATTTT
TRBV3-1	TRBD1	19	few	TRBJ2-7	CASSQDTFSGDRGDHEQYF	TGTGCCAGCAGCCAAGATACCTTCTCCGGAGACAGGGGAGATCACGAGCAGTACTTC
TRBV6-2/TRBV6-3	NA	12	NA	TRBJ1-5	CASSDIYQPQHF	TGTGCCAGCAGTGACATTTATCAGCCCCAGCATTTT
TRBV29-1	NA	15	few	TRBJ2-1	CSVKKQGVSYNEQFF	TGCAGCGTTAAGAAACAGGGAGTCTCCTACAATGAGCAGTTCTTC
TRBV7-9	NA	16	many	TRBJ2-5	CASSLVSGDWQETQYF	TGTGCCAGCAGCTTAGTGAGCGGAGACTGGCAAGAGACCCAGTACTTC
TRBV6-5	NA	16	many	TRBJ2-5	CASSYQEPTYQETQYF	TGTGCCAGCAGCTACCAGGAACCTACGTACCAAGAGACCCAGTACTTC
TRBV5-1	TRBD1	13	many	TRBJ2-2	CASSFTGAGELFF	TGCGCCAGCAGCTTTACAGGGGCCGGGGAGCTGTTTTTT
TRBV3-1	NA	14	few	TRBJ2-3	CASSQEGLADTQYF	TGTGCCAGCAGCCAAGAGGGGTTAGCAGATACGCAGTATTTT
TRBV5-1	TRBD1	15	many	TRBJ2-7	CASSLTGTAVYEQYF	TGCGCCAGCAGCTTAACCGGGACAGCAGTCTACGAGCAGTACTTC
TRBV5-1	NA	13	NA	TRBJ2-2	CASSLGSTGELFF	TGTGCCAGCAGCTTAGGGAGTACCGGGGAGCTGTTTTTT
TRBV5-1	TRBD1	14	many	TRBJ1-1	CASSIGTGETEAFF	TGCGCCAGCAGCATTGGGACAGGGGAAACTGAAGCTTTCTTT
TRBV6-6	NA	10	many	TRBJ1-1	CASGRTEAFF	TGTGCCAGCGGGCGCACTGAAGCTTTCTTT
TRBV5-1	TRBD2	15	NA	TRBJ2-1	CASSSSRGGRNEQFF	TGCGCCAGCAGCTCATCGCGGGGGGGCCGGAATGAGCAGTTCTTC
TRBV27	NA	14	many	TRBJ2-1	CASSFQSSYNEQFF	TGTGCCAGCAGTTTCCAGAGCTCCTACAATGAGCAGTTCTTC
TRBV12-3/TRBV12-4	TRBD1	15	few	TRBJ1-1	CASSSPHRGDTEAFF	TGTGCCAGCAGTTCCCCTCACAGGGGAGACACTGAAGCTTTCTTT
TRBV29-1	NA	13	many	TRBJ1-1	CSVEQAPNTEAFF	TGCAGCGTTGAGCAGGCCCCGAACACTGAAGCTTTCTTT
TRBV2	NA	14	many	TRBJ2-7	CASRPGRSSYEQYF	TGTGCCAGCAGGCCGGGACGGAGCTCCTACGAGCAGTACTTC
TRBV14	NA	14	few	TRBJ1-1	CASSQQTGGSEAFF	TGTGCCAGCAGCCAACAAACAGGTGGGAGTGAAGCTTTCTTT
TRBV4-1	NA	17	few	TRBJ1-3	CASSQDGPGTTGNTIYF	TGCGCCAGCAGCCAAGATGGCCCGGGAACAACTGGAAACACCATATATTTT
TRBV10-3	TRBD2	17	NA	TRBJ2-1	CAISESRRLAAPGEQFF	TGTGCCATCAGTGAGTCGAGGCGACTAGCGGCACCGGGGGAGCAGTTCTTC
TRBV20-1	NA	15	few	TRBJ2-1	CSASPSRGAYNEQFF	TGCAGTGCTAGCCCCTCCAGGGGGGCCTACAATGAGCAGTTCTTC
TRBV4-1	NA	14	NA	TRBJ1-1	CASSQAGLSTEAFF	TGCGCCAGCAGCCAAGCAGGGTTGTCCACTGAAGCTTTCTTT
TRBV20-1	TRBD2	14	many	TRBJ2-4	CSATRPGGKNIQYF	TGCAGTGCGACCCGACCGGGGGGCAAAAACATTCAGTACTTC
TRBV5-1	NA	15	many	TRBJ2-7	CASSLEVVGAYEQYF	TGCGCCAGCAGCTTGGAAGTCGTTGGGGCCTACGAGCAGTACTTC
TRBV7-9	NA	16	many	TRBJ1-4	CASSPRRGRPNEKLFF	TGTGCCAGCAGCCCCCGCCGCGGACGGCCTAATGAAAAACTGTTTTTT
TRBV4-2	TRBD2	15	many	TRBJ2-3	CASSPERGSTDTQYF	TGTGCCAGCAGCCCCGAGCGGGGTAGCACAGATACGCAGTATTTT
TRBV12-3/TRBV12-4	NA	15	few	TRBJ1-4	CASSFHTQGLGKLFF	TGTGCCAGCAGTTTTCATACCCAGGGGTTAGGAAAACTGTTTTTT
TRBV5-1	TRBD1	16	many	TRBJ2-5	CASSPLTGGIAETQYF	TGCGCCAGCAGCCCCCTGACAGGGGGGATTGCAGAGACCCAGTACTTC
TRBV7-2	NA	13	many	TRBJ1-5	CASSGSPIEPQHF	TGTGCCAGCAGCGGTTCCCCAATAGAGCCCCAGCATTTT
TRBV18	NA	15	few	TRBJ1-4	CASSPDLRANEKLFF	TGTGCCAGCTCACCAGATTTGAGGGCAAACGAAAAACTGTTTTTT
TRBV12-3/TRBV12-4	TRBD1	15	many	TRBJ2-3	CASSLAGQGSDTQYF	TGTGCCAGCAGTTTGGCGGGACAGGGGTCAGATACGCAGTATTTT
TRBV7-9	NA	14	many	TRBJ1-1	CASSLEGGYTEAFF	TGTGCCAGCAGCTTAGAGGGCGGGTACACTGAAGCTTTCTTT
TRBV28	NA	14	few	TRBJ1-2	CASRASGLKYGYTF	TGTGCCAGCAGGGCCAGCGGTTTAAAATATGGCTACACCTTC
TRBV12-3/TRBV12-4	NA	12	NA	TRBJ2-1	CASSKQGDEQFF	TGTGCCAGCAGTAAACAGGGTGATGAGCAGTTCTTC
TRBV5-1	NA	16	few	TRBJ2-2	CASSSGASGNTGELFF	TGCGCCAGCAGCTCCGGAGCCTCAGGGAACACCGGGGAGCTGTTTTTT
TRBV2	NA	13	NA	TRBJ1-1	CASAPSGDTEAFF	TGTGCCAGCGCGCCCTCCGGGGATACTGAAGCTTTCTTT
TRBV11-2	TRBD2	16	few	TRBJ2-3	CASSSRLAGGPDTQYF	TGTGCCAGCAGCTCCAGACTAGCGGGGGGTCCAGATACGCAGTATTTT
TRBV7-3	NA	13	many	TRBJ1-6	CASSNSGRSPLHF	TGTGCCAGCAGCAATAGTGGGCGATCACCCCTCCACTTT
TRBV5-3	TRBD1	17	NA	TRBJ1-3	CARSFPGQGESGNTIYF	TGTGCCAGAAGCTTCCCGGGACAGGGGGAAAGTGGAAACACCATATATTTT
TRBV4-1	NA	13	few	TRBJ2-7	CASSQAYLGEQYF	TGCGCCAGCAGCCAAGCTTACCTCGGCGAGCAGTACTTC
TRBV7-3	NA	16	NA	TRBJ2-2	CASSLTGLGIGGELFF	TGTGCCAGCAGCTTAACGGGGCTGGGGATTGGCGGGGAGCTGTTTTTT
TRBV7-6	NA	14	NA	TRBJ1-2	CASSLGVGAYGYTF	TGTGCCAGCAGCTTAGGAGTTGGCGCCTATGGCTACACCTTC
TRBV10-2	NA	13	many	TRBJ2-7	CASSPGGDYEQYF	TGCGCCAGCAGTCCGGGCGGGGACTACGAGCAGTACTTC
TRBV7-6	NA	15	many	TRBJ1-5	CASSLQSGFNQPQHF	TGTGCCAGCAGCTTACAAAGCGGGTTCAATCAGCCCCAGCATTTT
TRBV7-9	TRBD1	14	many	TRBJ1-3	CASSLRTGGNTIYF	TGTGCCAGCAGCCTTCGGACAGGAGGAAACACCATATATTTT
TRBV20-1	NA	14	many	TRBJ1-5	CSARSFGSHQPQHF	TGCAGTGCTAGAAGCTTTGGATCCCATCAGCCCCAGCATTTT
TRBV5-1	NA	14	many	TRBJ1-3	CASSSGEMGNTIYF	TGCGCCAGCAGCTCAGGAGAGATGGGAAACACCATATATTTT
TRBV12-3/TRBV12-4	NA	13	few	TRBJ2-2	CASSFRDSGELFF	TGTGCCAGCAGTTTTAGGGACTCCGGGGAGCTGTTTTTT
TRBV29-1	NA	13	NA	TRBJ2-4	CSGRGVTKNIQYF	TGCAGCGGTAGGGGGGTGACCAAAAACATTCAGTACTTC
TRBV5-1	TRBD2	16	few	TRBJ2-5	CASYLGGLAGAETQYF	TGCGCCAGCTACCTGGGGGGTCTAGCGGGCGCTGAGACCCAGTACTTC
TRBV10-3	NA	14	many	TRBJ1-4	CAISEGATNEKLFF	TGTGCCATCAGTGAAGGAGCAACTAATGAAAAACTGTTTTTT
TRBV10-2	NA	16	few	TRBJ2-1	CASSEGPSSSYNEQFF	TGCGCCAGCAGTGAGGGACCCTCGAGCTCCTACAATGAGCAGTTCTTC
TRBV20-1	TRBD2	15	many	TRBJ2-3	CSASPALRGLDTQYF	TGCAGTGCTAGCCCAGCGTTGCGGGGGTTAGATACGCAGTATTTT